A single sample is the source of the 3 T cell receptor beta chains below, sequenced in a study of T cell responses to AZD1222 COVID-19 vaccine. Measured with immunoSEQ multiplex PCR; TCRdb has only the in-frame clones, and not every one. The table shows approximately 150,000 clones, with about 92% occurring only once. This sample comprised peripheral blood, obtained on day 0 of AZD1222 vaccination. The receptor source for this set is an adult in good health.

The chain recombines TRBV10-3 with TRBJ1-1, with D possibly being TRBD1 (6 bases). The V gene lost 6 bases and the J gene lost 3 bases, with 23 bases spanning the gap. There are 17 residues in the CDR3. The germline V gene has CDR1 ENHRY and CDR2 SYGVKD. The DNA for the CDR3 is TGTGCCATCAGAGCACAGGGAGGGGGTTCTGCGGACACTGAAGCTTTCTTT. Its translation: CAIRAQGGGSADTEAFF.

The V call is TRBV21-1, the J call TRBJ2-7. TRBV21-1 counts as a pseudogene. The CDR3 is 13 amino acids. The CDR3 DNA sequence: TGTGCCAGCAGCAAAGAGAACACGTACGTAGAGTACTTC. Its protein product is CASSKENTYVEYF.

CDR3 residues: CASSERGESYGYTF. The CDR3 coding sequence is TGTGCCAGCAGTGAACGAGGGGAGAGCTATGGCTACACCTTC. The V gene is TRBV2, the J gene TRBJ1-2; possible D gene TRBD1, 5 bases. V was cut by 2 bases and J by 4 bases, with 11 bases left in between. Germline V gene sequence: CDR1 SNHLY, CDR2 FYNNEI. The CDR3 sequence is 14 residues long.